What follows are 7 T cell receptor beta chains derived from one specimen sequenced in a study of Ad26.COV2.S vaccination and SARS-CoV-2 variants. TCRdb's copy holds only in-frame clones and misses some; the assay was immunoSEQ multiplex PCR. Here the sample spans roughly 460,000 clones, 80% to 90% being singletons. Treatment denoted: around 19 received Ad26.COV2.S at low or high dose, single or two shots; about 5 received placebo; per-sample allocation not given. Sampling was performed 63 days after the first vaccine or placebo injection. Sequences were derived from peripheral blood, sampled in a trial of Ad26.COV2.S vaccine versus placebo. The receptors were gathered from a person aged 18 to 59 who received the Ad26.COV2.S COVID-19 vaccine or a placebo.

J is TRBJ2-4 and V is TRBV6-2 or TRBV6-3; the D is unclear. V was pared by 6 bases and J by 7 bases, with 10 bases between. Germline CDR1 is MNHEY and CDR2 is SVGEGT. There are 12 residues in the CDR3. CDR3: CASSPDRNIQYF. CDR3 in DNA: TGTGCCAGCAGCCCGGATAGGAACATTCAGTACTTC.

The chain couples TRBV7-9 to TRBJ2-5, with a tentative D call TRBD1 (5 bases). The germline V gene encodes CDR1 SEHNR and CDR2 FQNEAQ (reference sequence). The V end was cut by 3 bases, the J end by 1 base, with 12 bases between. The CDR3 is 15 residues long. The CDR3: CASSFDRQFQETQYF. The CDR3 DNA sequence: TGTGCCAGCAGCTTCGATCGACAGTTCCAAGAGACCCAGTACTTC.

Of note for this clone: This sample also contains other DNA sequences that code for the same CDR3. V gene TRBV19 combines with J gene TRBJ1-2; 7 nucleotides align to TRBD1. V trimming: 4 bases; J trimming: 2 bases; junction bases outside the gene matches: 1. CDR3 length: 13 residues. Germline CDR1 is LNHDA and CDR2 is SQIVND (reference sequence). The CDR3 spells CASSRDSNYGYTF. The CDR3 region has the DNA TGTGCCAGTAGTAGGGACAGCAACTATGGCTACACCTTC.

Note on this clone: The same CDR3 also results from other DNA sequences found in this sample. The chain combines TRBV2 with TRBJ2-2, with TRBD1 matching 10 bases. Per the germline V gene, CDR1 is SNHLY and CDR2 is FYNNEI. J lost 5 bases, V lost 6 bases, and 3 bases had no gene match. The CDR3 runs to 14 residues. The CDR3 loop reads CASSDRGQTGELFF. For the CDR3, the DNA is TGTGCCAGCAGCGACAGGGGGCAGACCGGGGAGCTGTTTTTT. Full variable domain (remainder filled in from reference TRBV2 and TRBJ2-2): EPEVTQTPSHQVTQMGQEVILRCVPISNHLYFYWYRQILGQKVEFLVSFYNNEISEKSEIFDDQFSVERPDGSNFTLKIRSTKLEDSAMYFCASSDRGQTGELFFGEGSRLTVL.

V usage is TRBV7-2 and J usage is TRBJ2-5, with D tentatively TRBD2 (6 bases). The germline V gene has CDR1 SGHTA and CDR2 FQGNSA. The CDR3 runs to 14 residues. Trimming shortened V by 1 base and J by 5 bases, and 11 bases separated the two germline ends. The CDR3 protein is CASSLGGAGETQYF. Here the CDR3 DNA reads TGTGCCAGCAGCTTAGGCGGGGCCGGGGAGACCCAGTACTTC.

This clone was recorded only once. The rearrangement uses TRBV30 and TRBJ2-7; 12 nucleotides match TRBD1. CDR1 is GTSNPN and CDR2 is SVGIG in the germline V gene (reference sequence). Trimming took 8 bases from V and 6 from J; bases not matched to a gene: 2. This CDR3 comprises 11 residues. The CDR3 nucleotides are TGTGCCGGGGACAGGGGGCTCGAGCAGTACTTC. The encoded protein is CAGDRGLEQYF.

V is TRBV28 and J is TRBJ2-7; D gene ambiguous. V was clipped by 3 bases and J by 3 bases, with 6 bases between them. The germline CDR1 and CDR2 sequences are MDHEN and SYDVKM. The CDR3 extends over 12 amino acids. Written as DNA, the CDR3 is TGTGCCAGCAGTTTGGCTCTCTACGAGCAGTACTTC. It yields the protein CASSLALYEQYF.